This T cell receptor beta chain was sequenced for a study of T cell repertoires in cytomegalovirus infection. Study details: CMV infection and matching HLA type were both indicated by public TCR beta signatures. Overall study results and limits: Carriers of CMV and the relevant HLA type were discriminated by public TCR beta frequency. HLA-C-restricted TCR beta clonotypes specific for CMV led the ex vivo response.

TCRdb passed the reads through MiXCR, listing each CDR3 protein once. The sample lists 150,000 to 200,000 distinct CDR3 sequences, 25% to 30% occurring once. As to this clonotype: Its antigen is unidentified.

V was clipped by 2 bases and J by 3 bases, with 7 bases between them. The germline gives CDR1 MNHEY, CDR2 SVGAGI. This CDR3 region has 13 residues. The chain joins TRBV6-5 to TRBJ1-2; possible D gene TRBD1, 5 bases. The sequenced sample consisted of PBMCs. This receptor was identified in a human donor in good health (CMV status not recorded). Some clones in this sample may be carry-over from other donors' samples. In DNA form, the CDR3 reads TGTGCCAGCAGTTACGGGGCGGACTATGGCTACACCTTC. This encodes CASSYGADYGYTF.